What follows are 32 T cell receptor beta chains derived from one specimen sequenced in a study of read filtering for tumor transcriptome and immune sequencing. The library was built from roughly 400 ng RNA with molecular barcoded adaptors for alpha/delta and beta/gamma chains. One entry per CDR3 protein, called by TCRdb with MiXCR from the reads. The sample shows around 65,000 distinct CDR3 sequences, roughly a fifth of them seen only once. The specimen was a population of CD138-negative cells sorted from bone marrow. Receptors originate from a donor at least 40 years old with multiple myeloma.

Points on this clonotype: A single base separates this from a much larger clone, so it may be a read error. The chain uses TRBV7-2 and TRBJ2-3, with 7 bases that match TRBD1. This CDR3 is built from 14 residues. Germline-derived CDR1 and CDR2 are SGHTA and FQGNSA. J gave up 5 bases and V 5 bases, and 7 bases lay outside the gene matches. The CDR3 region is CASSLGQPLDTQYF. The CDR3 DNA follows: TGTGCCAGCAGCCTGGGACAGCCTTTAGATACGCAGTATTTT.

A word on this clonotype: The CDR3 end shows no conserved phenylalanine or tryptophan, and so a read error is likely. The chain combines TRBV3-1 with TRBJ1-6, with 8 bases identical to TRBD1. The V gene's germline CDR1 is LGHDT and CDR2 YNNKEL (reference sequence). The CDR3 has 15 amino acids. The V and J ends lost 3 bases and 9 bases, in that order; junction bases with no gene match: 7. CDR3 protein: CASSQDRALGSPLHI. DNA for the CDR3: TGTGCCAGCAGCCAGGACAGGGCCCTCGGTTCACCCCTCCACATT.

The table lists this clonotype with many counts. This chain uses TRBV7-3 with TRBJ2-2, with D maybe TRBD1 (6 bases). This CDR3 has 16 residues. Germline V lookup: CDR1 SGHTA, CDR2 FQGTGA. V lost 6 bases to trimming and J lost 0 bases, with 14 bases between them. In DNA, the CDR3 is TGTGCCAGCAGATCCGGGACAAACGCGAACACCGGGGAGCTGTTTTTT. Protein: CASRSGTNANTGELFF.

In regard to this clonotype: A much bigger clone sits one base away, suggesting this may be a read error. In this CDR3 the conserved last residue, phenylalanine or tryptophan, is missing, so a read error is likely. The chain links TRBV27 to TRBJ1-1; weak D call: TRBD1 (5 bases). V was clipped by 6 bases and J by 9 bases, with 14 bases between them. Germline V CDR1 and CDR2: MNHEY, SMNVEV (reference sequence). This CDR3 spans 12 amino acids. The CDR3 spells CASRRLQGKAFL. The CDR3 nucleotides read TGTGCCAGCAGGAGGCTCCAGGGAAAAGCTTTCTTG.

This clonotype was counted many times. The CDR3 DNA follows: TGTGCCAGCCGGTATGGGGGCTCCCAAGGAAATCAGCCCCAGCATTTT. This translates into CASRYGGSQGNQPQHF. This rearrangement joins TRBV28 to TRBJ1-5, with D possibly matching TRBD1 (6 bases). This CDR3 is 16 amino acids long. Trimming removed 8 bases from V and 4 bases from J, with 21 bases in between. Per the germline V gene, CDR1 is MDHEN and CDR2 is SYDVKM.

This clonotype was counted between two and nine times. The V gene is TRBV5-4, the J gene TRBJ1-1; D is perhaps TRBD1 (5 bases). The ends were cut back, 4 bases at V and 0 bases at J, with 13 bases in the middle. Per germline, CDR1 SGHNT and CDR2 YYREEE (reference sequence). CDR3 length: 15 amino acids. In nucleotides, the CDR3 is TGTGCCAGCAGCATCCCGGGACGGATGAACACTGAAGCTTTCTTT. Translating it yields CASSIPGRMNTEAFF.

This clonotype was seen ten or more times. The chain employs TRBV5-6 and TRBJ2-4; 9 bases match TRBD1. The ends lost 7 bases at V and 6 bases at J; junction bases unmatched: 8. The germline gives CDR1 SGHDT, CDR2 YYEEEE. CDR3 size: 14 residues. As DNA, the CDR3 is TGTGCCAGCTCGGGACAGGGAGTGCCAAACATTCAGTACTTC. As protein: CASSGQGVPNIQYF. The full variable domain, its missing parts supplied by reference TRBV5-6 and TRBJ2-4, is DAGVTQSPTHLIKTRGQQVTLRCSPKSGHDTVSWYQQALGQGPQFIFQYYEEEERQRGNFPDRFSGHQFPNYSSELNVNALLLGDSALYLCASSGQGVPNIQYFGAGTRLSVL.

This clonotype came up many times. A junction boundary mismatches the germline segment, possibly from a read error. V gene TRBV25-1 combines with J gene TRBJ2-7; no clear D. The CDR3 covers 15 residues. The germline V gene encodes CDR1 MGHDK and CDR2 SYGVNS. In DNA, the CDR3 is TGTGCCGGCAGTGAGGTCCCGATATCCCTCGACGAGCAGTACTTC. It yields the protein CAGSEVPISLDEQYF.

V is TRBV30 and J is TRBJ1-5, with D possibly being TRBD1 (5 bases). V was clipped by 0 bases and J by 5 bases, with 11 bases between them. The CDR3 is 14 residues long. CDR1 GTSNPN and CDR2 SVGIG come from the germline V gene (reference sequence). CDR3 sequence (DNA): TGTGCCTGGAGTGTACGCAGGGCGGATCAGCCCCAGCATTTT. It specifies CAWSVRRADQPQHF.

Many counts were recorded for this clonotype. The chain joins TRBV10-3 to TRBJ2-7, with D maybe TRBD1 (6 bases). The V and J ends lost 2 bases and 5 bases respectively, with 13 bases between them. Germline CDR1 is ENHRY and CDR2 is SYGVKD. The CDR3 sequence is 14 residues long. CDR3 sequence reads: CAISETGTQDEQYF. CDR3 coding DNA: TGTGCCATCAGTGAGACCGGGACACAAGACGAGCAGTACTTC.

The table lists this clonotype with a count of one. The CDR3 is CASSRSQSYEQYF. The CDR3 DNA sequence: TGTGCCAGCAGCCGAAGCCAGAGCTACGAGCAGTACTTC. The rearrangement links TRBV7-6 to TRBJ2-7, with D unclear. This CDR3 is 13 amino acids long. CDR1 is SGHVS, CDR2 FNYEAQ, per germline. V was clipped by 5 bases and J by 3 bases, with 11 bases between them.

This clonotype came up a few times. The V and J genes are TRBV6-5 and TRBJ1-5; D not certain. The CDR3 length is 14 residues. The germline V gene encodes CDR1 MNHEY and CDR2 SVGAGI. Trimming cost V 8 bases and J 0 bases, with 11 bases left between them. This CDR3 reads CASSESYSNQPQHF. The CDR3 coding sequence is TGTGCCAGCTCGGAGAGCTATAGCAATCAGCCCCAGCATTTT.

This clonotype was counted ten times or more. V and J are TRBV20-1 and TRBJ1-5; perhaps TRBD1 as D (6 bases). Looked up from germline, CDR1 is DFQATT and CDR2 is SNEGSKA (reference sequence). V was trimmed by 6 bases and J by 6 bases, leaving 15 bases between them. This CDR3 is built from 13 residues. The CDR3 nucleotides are TGCAGTGCCCGAGGGGGGGGCGGTCAGCCCCAGCATTTT. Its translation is CSARGGGGQPQHF.

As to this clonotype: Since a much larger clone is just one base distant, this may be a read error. DNA of the CDR3: TGCAGTGCTAGAAATGGTCTAGCCTTAGAGACCCAGTACTTC. The encoded protein is CSARNGLALETQYF. V is TRBV20-1 and J is TRBJ2-5; a weak D match, TRBD2 (5 bases). V dropped 2 bases and J dropped 4 bases, with 14 bases sitting between them. This CDR3 has 14 amino acids. CDR1 and CDR2 (germline): DFQATT, SNEGSKA (reference sequence).

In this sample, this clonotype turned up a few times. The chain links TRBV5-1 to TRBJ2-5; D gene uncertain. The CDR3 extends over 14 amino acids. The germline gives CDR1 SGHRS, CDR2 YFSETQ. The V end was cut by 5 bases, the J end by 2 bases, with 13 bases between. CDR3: CASSFTGGQETQYF. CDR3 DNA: TGCGCCAGCAGTTTCACGGGTGGTCAAGAGACCCAGTACTTC.

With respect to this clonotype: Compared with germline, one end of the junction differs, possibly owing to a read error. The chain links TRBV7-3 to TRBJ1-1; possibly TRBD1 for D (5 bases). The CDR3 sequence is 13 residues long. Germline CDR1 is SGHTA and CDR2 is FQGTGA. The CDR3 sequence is CAGSRQPNTEAFF. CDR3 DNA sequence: TGTGCCGGCAGCCGACAGCCTAACACTGAAGCTTTCTTT.

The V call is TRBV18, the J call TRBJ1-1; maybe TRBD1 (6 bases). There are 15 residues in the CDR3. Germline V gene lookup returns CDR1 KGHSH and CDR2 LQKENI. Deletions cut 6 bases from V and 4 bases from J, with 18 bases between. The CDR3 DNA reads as TGTGCCAGCTCGACCCAGGCAGGGGCTGGCACTGAAGCTTTCTTT. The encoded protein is CASSTQAGAGTEAFF. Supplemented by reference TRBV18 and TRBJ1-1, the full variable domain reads NAGVMQNPRHLVRRRGQEARLRCSPMKGHSHVYWYRQLPEEGLKFMVYLQKENIIDESGMPKERFSAEFPKEGPSILRIQQVVRGDSAAYFCASSTQAGAGTEAFFGQGTRLTVV.

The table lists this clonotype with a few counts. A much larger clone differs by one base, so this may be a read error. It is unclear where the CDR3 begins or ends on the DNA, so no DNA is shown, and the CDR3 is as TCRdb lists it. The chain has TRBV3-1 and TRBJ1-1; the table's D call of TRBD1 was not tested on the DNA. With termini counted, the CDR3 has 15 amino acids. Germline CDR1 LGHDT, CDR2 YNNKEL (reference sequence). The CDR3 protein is CSSSRGSLSGPEAFF.

CDR3 bases: TGCGCCAGCAGCTTGGATCCGGAGTATGAAAAACTGTTTTTT. Protein: CASSLDPEYEKLFF. The rearrangement links TRBV5-1 to TRBJ1-4; D call uncertain. This CDR3 is built from 14 residues. The germline gives CDR1 SGHRS, CDR2 YFSETQ. V dropped 0 bases and J dropped 6 bases, with 9 bases sitting between them.

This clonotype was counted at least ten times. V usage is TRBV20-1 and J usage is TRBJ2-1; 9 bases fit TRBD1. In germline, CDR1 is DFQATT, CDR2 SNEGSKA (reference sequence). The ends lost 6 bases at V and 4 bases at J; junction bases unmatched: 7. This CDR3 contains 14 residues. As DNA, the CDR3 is TGCAGTGCCCCACTGGGGACAGGGTACAATGAGCAGTTCTTC. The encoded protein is CSAPLGTGYNEQFF.

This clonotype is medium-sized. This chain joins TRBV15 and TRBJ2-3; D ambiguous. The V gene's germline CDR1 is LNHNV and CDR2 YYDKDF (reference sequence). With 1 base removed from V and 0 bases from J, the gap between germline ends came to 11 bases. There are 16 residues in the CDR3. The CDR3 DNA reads TGTGCCACCAGCAGAGGGGCAGTACATAGCACAGATACGCAGTATTTT. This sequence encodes CATSRGAVHSTDTQYF.

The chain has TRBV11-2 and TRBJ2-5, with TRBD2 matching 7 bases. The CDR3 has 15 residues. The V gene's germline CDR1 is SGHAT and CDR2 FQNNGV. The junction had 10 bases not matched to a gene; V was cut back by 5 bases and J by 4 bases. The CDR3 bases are TGTGCCAGCAGCACCAGCGGGACTCGAGGAGAGACCCAGTACTTC. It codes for CASSTSGTRGETQYF.

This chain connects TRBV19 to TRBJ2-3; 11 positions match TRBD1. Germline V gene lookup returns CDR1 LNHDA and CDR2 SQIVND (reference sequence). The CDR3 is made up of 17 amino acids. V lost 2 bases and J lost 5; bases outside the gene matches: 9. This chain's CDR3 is CASSISPRTGGLDTQYF. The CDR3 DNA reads TGTGCCAGTAGTATAAGTCCGCGGACAGGGGGCTTAGATACGCAGTATTTT.

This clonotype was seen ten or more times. CDR3 loop: CSAKLAGGPSAEQFF. As DNA, the CDR3 is TGCAGTGCCAAACTAGCGGGGGGACCCTCGGCCGAGCAGTTCTTC. J is TRBJ2-1 and V is TRBV20-1; 12 nucleotides agree with TRBD2. V trimming: 6 bases; J trimming: 10 bases; junction bases outside the gene matches: 13. The CDR3 length is 15 residues. CDR1 DFQATT and CDR2 SNEGSKA come from the germline V gene (reference sequence).

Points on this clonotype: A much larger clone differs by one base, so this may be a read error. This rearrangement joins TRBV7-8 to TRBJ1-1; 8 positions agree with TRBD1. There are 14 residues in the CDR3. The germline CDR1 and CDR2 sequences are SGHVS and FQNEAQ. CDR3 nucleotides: TGTGCCAGCAGCTTTACAGGGGGGTTGACTGAAGCTTCCTTT. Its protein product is CASSFTGGLTEASF. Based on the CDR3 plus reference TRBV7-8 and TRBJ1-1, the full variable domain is GAGVSQSPRYKVAKRGQDVALRCDPISGHVSLFWYQQALGQGPEFLTYFQNEAQLDKSGLPSDRFFAERPEGSVSTLKIQRTQQEDSAVYLCASSFTGGLTEASFGQGTRLTVV.

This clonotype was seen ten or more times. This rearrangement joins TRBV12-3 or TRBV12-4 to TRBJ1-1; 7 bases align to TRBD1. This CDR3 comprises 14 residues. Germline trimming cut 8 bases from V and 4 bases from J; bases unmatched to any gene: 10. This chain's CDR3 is CASSPAGGITEAFF. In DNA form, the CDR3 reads TGTGCCAGCTCTCCCGCAGGGGGGATCACTGAAGCTTTCTTT.

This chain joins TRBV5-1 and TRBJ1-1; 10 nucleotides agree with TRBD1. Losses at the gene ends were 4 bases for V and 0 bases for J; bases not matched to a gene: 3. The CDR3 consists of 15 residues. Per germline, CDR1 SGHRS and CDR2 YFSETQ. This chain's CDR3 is CASSGQGVMNTEAFF. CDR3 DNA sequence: TGCGCCAGCAGCGGACAGGGGGTCATGAACACTGAAGCTTTCTTT.

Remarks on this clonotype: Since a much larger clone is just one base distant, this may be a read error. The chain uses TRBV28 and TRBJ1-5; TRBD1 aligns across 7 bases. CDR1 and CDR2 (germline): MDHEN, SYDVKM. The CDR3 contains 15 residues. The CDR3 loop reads CGSTSGGISNQPQHF. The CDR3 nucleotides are TGTGGCAGCACTTCAGGGGGGATTAGCAATCAGCCCCAGCATTTT. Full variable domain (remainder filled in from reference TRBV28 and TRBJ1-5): DVKVTQSSRYLVKRTGEKVFLECVQDMDHENMFWYRQDPGLGLRLIYFSYDVKMKEKGDIPEGYSVSREKKERFSLILESASTNQTSMYLCGSTSGGISNQPQHFGDGTRLSIL.

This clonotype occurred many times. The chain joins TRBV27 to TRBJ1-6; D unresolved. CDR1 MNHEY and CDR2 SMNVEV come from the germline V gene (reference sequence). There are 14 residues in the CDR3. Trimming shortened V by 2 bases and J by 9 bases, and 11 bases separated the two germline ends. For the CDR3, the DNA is TGTGCCAGCAGTTTACAGGATTTTAGTTCACCCCTCCACTTT. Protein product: CASSLQDFSSPLHF.

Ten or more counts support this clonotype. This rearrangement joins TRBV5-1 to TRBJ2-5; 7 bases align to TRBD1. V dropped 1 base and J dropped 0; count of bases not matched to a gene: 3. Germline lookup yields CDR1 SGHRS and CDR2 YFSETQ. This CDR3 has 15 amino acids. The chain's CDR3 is CASSLTGANQETQYF. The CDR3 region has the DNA TGCGCCAGCAGCTTGACAGGGGCTAACCAAGAGACCCAGTACTTC.

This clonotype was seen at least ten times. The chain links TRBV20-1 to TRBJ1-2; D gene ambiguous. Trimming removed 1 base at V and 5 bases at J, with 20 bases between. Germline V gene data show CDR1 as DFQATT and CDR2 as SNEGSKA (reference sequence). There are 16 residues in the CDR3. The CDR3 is CSARAPGDGFGYGYTF. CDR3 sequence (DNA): TGCAGTGCTAGAGCCCCCGGGGATGGGTTCGGTTATGGCTACACCTTC.

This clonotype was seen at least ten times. Here the CDR3 DNA reads TGCAGCGTTGAAGAGTTAGAACAGGGAACCGGGGAGCTGTTTTTT. The encoded protein is CSVEELEQGTGELFF. This chain links TRBV29-1 with TRBJ2-2; the D gene is possibly TRBD1 (6 bases). The germline V gene has CDR1 SQVTM and CDR2 ANQGSEA. Trimming removed 0 bases at V and 5 bases at J, with 13 bases between. The CDR3 totals 15 residues.